The T cell receptor beta chain under discussion was sequenced for a study of T cell changes during pregnancy in multiple sclerosis. Profiling relied on immunoSEQ multiplex PCR, and the TCRdb table lists in-frame clones only, not all of them. The repertoire holds about 22,000 clones, with 75% to 95% as singletons. CDR3 length: 16 residues. Germline V gene data show CDR1 as KGHSH and CDR2 as LQKENI. With 4 bases removed from V and 4 bases from J, the gap between germline ends came to 20 bases. This chain uses TRBV18 with TRBJ2-7; D perhaps matches TRBD2 (5 bases). The source material was CD4+ T cells from peripheral blood mononuclear cells, sampled in the third trimester of pregnancy. The source is a female donor in good health, enrolled as a control in a pregnancy study. The CDR3 DNA follows: TGTGCCAGCTCACTTTTTCCGGTGGGAGCGGAATACGAGCAGTACTTC. It translates to CASSLFPVGAEYEQYF.